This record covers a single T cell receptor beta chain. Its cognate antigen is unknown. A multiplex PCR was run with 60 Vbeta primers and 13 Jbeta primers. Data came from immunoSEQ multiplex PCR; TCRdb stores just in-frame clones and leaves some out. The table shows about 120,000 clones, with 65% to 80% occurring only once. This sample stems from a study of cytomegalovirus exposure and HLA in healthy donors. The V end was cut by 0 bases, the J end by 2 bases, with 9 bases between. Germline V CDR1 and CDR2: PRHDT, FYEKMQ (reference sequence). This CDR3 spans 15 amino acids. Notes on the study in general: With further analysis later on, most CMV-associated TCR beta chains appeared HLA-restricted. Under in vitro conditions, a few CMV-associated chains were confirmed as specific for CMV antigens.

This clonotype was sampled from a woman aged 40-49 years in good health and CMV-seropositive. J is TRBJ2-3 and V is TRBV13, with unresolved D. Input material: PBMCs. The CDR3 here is CASSLGTGLTDTQYF. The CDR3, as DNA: TGTGCCAGCAGCTTAGGGACTGGCCTCACAGATACGCAGTATTTT.